This T cell receptor (beta chain) was documented in a study of human T cells and chemical hapten exposure. MiXCR, run by TCRdb on the RACE reads, gives a single entry per CDR3 protein. Seen here are 130,000 or so distinct CDR3 sequences, around 11% observed once, and the top ten hold 2% to 2.5%. Germline-derived CDR1 and CDR2 are SQVTM and ANQGSEA. V was cut by 5 bases and J by 10 bases, with 22 bases left in between. This CDR3 is 14 amino acids long. Regarding time point: patch test 3, about 24 weeks after DPC sensitization. The treatment is: therapeutic diphenylcyclopropenone sensitization with weekly scalp DPC. Blood was drawn before each patch test was applied.

The source material was whole blood, sampled in connection with sensitization to the hapten diphenylcyclopropenone (DPC). This rearrangement joins TRBV29-1 to TRBJ2-3; tentatively, D is TRBD2 (5 bases). The receptor's source is a woman aged 45-60 years with alopecia areata. Some clones in this sample may be carry-over from other donors' samples. CDR3 nucleotides: TGCAGCGTTTATGTCGAGGGATCCCCTCTAGCGCAGTATTTT. It translates to CSVYVEGSPLAQYF.